A single T cell receptor beta chain is shown here with its context. What this receptor recognizes is not known. Base qualities are missing; no much larger clone stands one base away. These data belong to a study of shared clonotypes between healthy human individuals (dated by TCRdb to 2019 to 2021). Background for the entire study: The cohort comprised two women and three men aged 18 to 49 years. For each donor, CD4 naive and CD4 memory were each run on three plates, CD8 naive on two plates, and CD8 memory on one plate. To estimate repertoire size and how much clonotype sharing occurs between individuals, the study deeply sequenced the blood TCR repertoires of about five healthy adults. To increase sequencing depth and limit assay-specific biases, different laboratories used diverse techniques to prepare libraries and sequence TCR repertoires. Between about 0.85 and 8.9 billion PBMCs per donor were obtained by leukapheresis. Points the paper makes about the study in general: When four donors were compared, the shared fraction of clonotypes was about 5.4% for naive CD4, around 3.5% for naive CD8, more than 2% for memory CD4, and 0.3% to 0.5% for memory CD8. Estimated clonotype richness was generally larger for naive than for memory subsets. Only blood was sampled, and tissue TCR repertoires likely differ from those in blood. Rarefaction of sorted-subset datasets indicated incomplete sequencing despite the large sequencing depth. Because the study included a small number of donors, the genetic and exposure-history diversity represented was limited. Pairwise subsampling indicated that sequencing depth was expected to affect the degree of clonotype sharing among donors. Compared with non-shared clonotypes, the clonotypes found in all four sorted-subset donors had higher generation probabilities.

The V end gives up 0 bases and the J end 4 bases, leaving 8 bases in the junction not matched to a gene. The CDR3 contains 16 residues, cysteine and phenylalanine counted. Left in the record is the CDR3 DNA by itself, 48 bases read in frame from the first base. CDR1 and CDR2 (SNHLY, FYNNEI) derive from the germline V gene. Donors were healthy HIV-negative adults with no recently reported acute infections or vaccinations. Every donor was a Caucasian adult residing in Nashville, Tennessee, USA. CD4+ T cells were enriched through magnetic negative selection, after which naive cells were positively selected on CD45RA and the remaining negative fraction served as the memory subset. Blood was collected by leukapheresis, and PBMCs were isolated by Ficoll-Histopaque density gradient centrifugation and then cryopreserved in liquid nitrogen vapor phase. Purity and quantity of every magnetically sorted T cell population were checked by analytical flow cytometry. From each sorted fraction, genomic DNA was isolated and quantified by UV absorbance on a Nanodrop 2000c.

TCR CDR3 regions were amplified from genomic DNA by multiplex PCR using the deep immunoSEQ assay. Genomic DNA extracted from each cell subset was distributed evenly over all wells of several immunoSEQ 96-well plates, and each plate served as one replicate. For sorted subsets, each replicate PCR was loaded with 200 ng genomic DNA, equivalent to some 31,000 T cell genomes. Purified libraries were measured with a Qubit 3.0 fluorometer, size-checked on a Bioanalyzer 2100, and measured again with the KAPA Library Quantification kit. Every immunoSEQ 96-well plate was sequenced on a separate single-read 150-cycle Illumina NextSeq 550 flow cell. The authors' analysis ran thus. Because the immunoSEQ output held only junctional sequences and lacked quality scores, the filtering could not match the filtering applied to full-length reads. To assign V/J genes and CDR3, sequences were annotated using PyIR, a Python wrapper for IgBLAST v1.9, with IMGT germline references. Reads with weak V/J assignments (E-value above 1e-6), missing CDR3, stop codons, out-of-frame junctions, or ambiguous translated residues were removed. V3J clonotypes were defined as sequences sharing the same inferred V gene, J gene, and CDR3 amino acid sequence. Percentage overlap between repertoires was computed as shared unique clonotypes divided by the size of the smaller repertoire. RTK rarefaction, the Chao1 estimator, and Recon v2.1 estimates of unobserved clonotypes were used to assess repertoire richness. OLGA was used to compute generation probabilities for all TCRbeta clonotypes that the gDNA method yielded from a handful of donors. The table comes from immuneACCESS by way of TCRdb, which keeps in-frame sequences with V and J called. Part of the clones is missing from these tables; in studies checked, under half for an unresolved V gene and the rest for unknown reasons. That table gives V, J and clone size, and the DNA gave D and trimming. This sample has roughly 2,500,000 clones in its table, and 93% of those were observed once. Around 0.37% of the sample belongs to the ten largest clones.

The rearranged chain carries TRBV2 and TRBJ2-7, with TRBD2 identical over 8 junction bases. This clonotype was obtained from a man between 18 and 29 years old in good health. Some clones in this sample may be carry-over from other donors' samples. Sequenced: naive CD4+ T cells from PBMCs. This specimen's cell subset or site label, interpreted: CD45RA+ positively selected. Here the CDR3 is given as CASSEARGAGDYEQYF. The DNA reads as follows: TGTGCCAGCAGTGAAGCGCGGGGGGCAGGGGATTACGAGCAGTACTTC.